The 13 T cell receptor beta chains below come from one sample, sequenced in a study of T-cell reconstitution after alpha-beta-depleted transplantation in children. TCRbeta library construction was performed incorporating unique molecular identifiers. TCRdb itself ran the PCR reads through MiXCR, one entry per CDR3 protein. Here the sample spans 500,000 or so distinct CDR3 sequences, 30% to 35% being singletons. Sequencing was performed on PBMCs from the stem cell graft donor, taken from the stem cell graft. The receptors derive from a human donor who donated a stem cell graft to a child with aplastic anemia.

The chain joins TRBV20-1 to TRBJ1-2, with TRBD1 as a possible D gene (5 bases). Germline V CDR1 and CDR2: DFQATT, SNEGSKA (reference sequence). The V gene lost 4 bases and the J gene lost 5 bases, with 11 bases spanning the gap. CDR3 length: 12 residues. CDR3 coding DNA: TGCAGTGCTATCCCCGGGGCTTATGGCTACACCTTC. Translation gives CSAIPGAYGYTF.

This rearrangement joins TRBV7-6 to TRBJ2-5, with 7 bases aligning to TRBD2. CDR1 SGHVS and CDR2 FNYEAQ come from the germline V gene. The trim removed 5 bases at V and 4 bases at J, leaving 25 bases unmatched. This CDR3 contains 20 residues. The CDR3 DNA sequence: TGTGCCAGCAGCCTTAAAGGCCCCCGGCGGGAGAAGGATAAGGGAGAGACCCAGTACTTC. It translates to CASSLKGPRREKDKGETQYF.

The rearrangement joins TRBV4-1 to TRBJ2-3, with 11 bases fitting TRBD2. Germline trimming cut 5 bases from V and 3 bases from J; bases unmatched to any gene: 7. CDR3 length: 16 amino acids. From germline, CDR1 is MGHRA and CDR2 YSYEKL. The CDR3 protein is CASSELTSGITDTQYF. The DNA of the CDR3 is TGCGCCAGCAGCGAATTGACTAGCGGGATTACAGATACGCAGTATTTT.

Notes on this clonotype: A read error may produce the germline difference seen at one junction end. V usage is TRBV7-9 and J usage is TRBJ1-2, with a tentative D call TRBD1 (6 bases). This CDR3 has 12 amino acids. CDR1 is SEHNR, CDR2 FQNEAQ, per germline (reference sequence). CDR3 protein: CASSLSTGSRLF. In nucleotides, the CDR3 is TGTGCCAGCAGCTTATCGACAGGATCCAGGCTTTTC.

This clonotype was found a few times. The chain couples TRBV7-2 to TRBJ1-5; possible D gene TRBD1, 5 bases. The germline gives CDR1 SGHTA, CDR2 FQGNSA. Trimming removed 4 bases at V and 4 bases at J, with 11 bases between. This CDR3 has 14 residues. DNA for the CDR3: TGTGCCAGCAGCTGGGGACGGACAAATCAGCCCCAGCATTTT. Its translation is CASSWGRTNQPQHF.

This clonotype turned up a few times. This chain links TRBV29-1 with TRBJ1-2, with D perhaps matching TRBD1 (6 bases). V lost 7 bases and J lost 5, with 14 bases in between. This CDR3 spans 12 amino acids. CDR1 is SQVTM, CDR2 ANQGSEA, per germline. CDR3 coding DNA: TGCAGCGCAGGGGATGGGGCATATGGCTACACCTTC. It yields the protein CSAGDGAYGYTF.

V gene TRBV5-1 combines with J gene TRBJ2-7, with 9 positions matching TRBD1. Germline trimming cut 4 bases from V and 5 bases from J; bases unmatched to any gene: 10. CDR1 is SGHRS, CDR2 YFSETQ, per germline. There are 15 residues in the CDR3. The CDR3: CASSQLGQGIDEQYF. DNA for the CDR3: TGCGCCAGCAGCCAATTGGGACAGGGTATCGACGAGCAGTACTTC.

This clonotype was observed once. The germline gene is not matched at one end of the junction; a read error may be the cause. The V call is TRBV20-1, the J call TRBJ2-5; either TRBD1 or TRBD2 may fit D (5 bases each). This CDR3 comprises 13 residues. The germline V gene encodes CDR1 DFQATT and CDR2 SNEGSKA (reference sequence). The CDR3 sequence: CRARDWDGRTQYF. CDR3 DNA: TGCAGAGCTAGAGATTGGGACGGTCGAACCCAGTACTTC.

J is TRBJ1-1 and V is TRBV27; D is ambiguous. Germline values: CDR1 MNHEY, CDR2 SMNVEV (reference sequence). V lost 2 bases and J 4 bases, leaving 8 bases between the germline ends. The CDR3 covers 13 residues. CDR3: CASSLPRGTEAFF. CDR3 in DNA: TGTGCCAGCAGTTTACCCCGCGGCACTGAAGCTTTCTTT.

This clonotype was recorded a few times. The V call is TRBV20-1, the J call TRBJ1-2; 9 nucleotides match TRBD1. J gave up 6 bases and V 6 bases, and 11 bases lay outside the gene matches. Germline-derived CDR1 and CDR2 are DFQATT and SNEGSKA (reference sequence). The length of the CDR3 is 14 residues. The CDR3 loop reads CSAGDRVKVDGYTF. The CDR3 region has the DNA TGCAGTGCCGGGGACAGGGTGAAAGTTGATGGCTACACCTTC.

This clonotype was seen a few times. The chain combines TRBV12-3 or TRBV12-4 with TRBJ1-2; D gene ambiguous. Trimming removed 6 bases from V and 6 bases from J, with 20 bases in between. CDR3 length equals 15 residues. The CDR3 region is CASSRERARRNGYTF. CDR3 DNA sequence: TGTGCCAGCAGCCGTGAGCGGGCCAGGAGGAATGGCTACACCTTC.

This chain joins TRBV6-2 or TRBV6-3 and TRBJ2-3, with 11 bases identical to TRBD2. CDR3 length equals 19 residues. Per germline, CDR1 MNHEY and CDR2 SVGEGT. V was pared by 0 bases and J by 5 bases, with 13 bases of the junction left unmatched. The CDR3 nucleotides read TGTGCCAGCAGTTACTCGATGACTAGCGGGATCACTCGGGGAGATACGCAGTATTTT. Translated: CASSYSMTSGITRGDTQYF.

This chain uses TRBV5-5 with TRBJ1-5; the D is unclear. CDR1 is SGHKS, CDR2 YYEKEE, per germline (reference sequence). Trimming removed 2 bases at V and 0 bases at J, with 12 bases between. CDR3 length: 16 residues. DNA of the CDR3: TGTGCCAGCAGCTTCGAACGGGTCGTTAGCAATCAGCCCCAGCATTTT. Translation gives CASSFERVVSNQPQHF.